The 30 T cell receptor beta chains listed next were all sequenced from one sample in a study of T-cell reconstitution after alpha-beta-depleted transplantation in children (TCRdb year 2016). What the treatment or condition label conveys for this sample: allogeneic hematopoietic cell transplantation with graft depleted of TCRalphabeta T cells and CD19 B cells. The library was produced with PCR. The sequencer was an Illumina HiSeq 2500. Molecular barcoding was employed in the preparation of TCR libraries, with unique molecular identifiers being used to normalize TCRbeta repertoire quantification. The public reads were run again by TCRdb, first through fastp at Q25 and then through MiXCR, and only productive beta chains were kept. Rows are unified per CDR3 protein, each entry keeping the most common DNA and genes. This sample holds some 200,000 distinct CDR3 sequences; under 8.5% were observed only once. Less than 40% of the sample comes from the top ten.

This material consisted of PBMCs, mostly from graft donor cells, taken 360 days after TCRalphabeta/CD19-depleted stem cell transplant. All receptors come from a male patient aged 2 to 9 who had a stem cell transplant for acute myeloid leukemia, so the T cells may come from the graft donor.

This clonotype has more than one count but fewer than ten. The chain links TRBV15 to TRBJ2-5; D might be TRBD1 or TRBD2, each matching 6 bases. Germline V gene lookup returns CDR1 LNHNV and CDR2 YYDKDF (reference sequence). V lost 0 bases, J lost 3 bases, and 8 bases lay in between. This CDR3 has 14 amino acids. CDR3 in DNA: TGTGCCACCAGCAGAGATAGGGGGGAAGAGACCCAGTACTTC. This translates into CATSRDRGEETQYF. The entire variable domain, with the rest obtained from reference TRBV15 and TRBJ2-5, is as follows: DAMVIQNPRYQVTQFGKPVTLSCSQTLNHNVMYWYQQKSSQAPKLLFHYYDKDFNNEADTPDNFQSRRPNTSFCFLDIRSPGLGDTAMYLCATSRDRGEETQYFGPGTRLLVL.

The chain uses TRBV5-5 and TRBJ1-2, with D possibly TRBD1 on 6 matching bases. The germline V and J ends were trimmed by 1 base and 3 bases, with 13 bases remaining between them. CDR1 and CDR2 (germline): SGHKS, YYEKEE (reference sequence). The CDR3 extends over 15 amino acids. CDR3 sequence reads: CASSLLTGADYGYTF. The DNA for the CDR3 is TGTGCCAGCAGCTTGTTGACAGGCGCGGACTATGGCTACACCTTC.

This clonotype was observed many times. CDR3 in amino acids: CASSLGRLADYEQYF. Here the CDR3 DNA reads TGTGCCAGCAGCTTAGGGAGACTAGCGGACTACGAGCAGTACTTC. The chain joins TRBV7-2 to TRBJ2-7; 9 bases fit TRBD2. Per the germline V gene, CDR1 is SGHTA and CDR2 is FQGNSA. This CDR3 spans 15 amino acids. J lost 3 bases, V lost 1 base, and 4 bases had no gene match.

This clonotype was counted only a few times. The V call is TRBV3-1, the J call TRBJ2-5, with D unclear. The CDR3 covers 13 residues. CDR1 and CDR2 from the germline V gene are LGHDT and YNNKEL (reference sequence). V was pared by 2 bases and J by 2 bases, with 6 bases between. The CDR3 reads CASSQRSQETQYF. The CDR3 DNA follows: TGTGCCAGCAGCCAAAGGAGTCAAGAGACCCAGTACTTC.

This sequence joins TRBV4-2 and TRBJ1-3, with 7 bases that match TRBD1. Looked up from germline, CDR1 is LGHNA and CDR2 is YNFKEQ. This CDR3 has 15 amino acids. V dropped 4 bases and J dropped 0; count of bases not matched to a gene: 3. CDR3 DNA sequence: TGTGCCAGCAGCCGCGGGACAGACTCTGGAAACACCATATATTTT. Its protein product is CASSRGTDSGNTIYF.

Ten or more counts support this clonotype. The chain couples TRBV29-1 to TRBJ1-1; D is possibly TRBD1 (6 bases). The CDR3 has 14 amino acids. CDR1 and CDR2 from the germline V gene are SQVTM and ANQGSEA. The V and J ends lost 5 bases and 4 bases respectively, with 17 bases between them. This chain's CDR3 is CSVPAQGRGTEAFF. CDR3 DNA sequence: TGCAGCGTTCCTGCACAGGGTAGAGGCACTGAAGCTTTCTTT.

CDR3 in DNA: TGTGCCAGCAGCCCCGCGGGGGGGGAATACAATGAGCAGTTCTTC. This gives the protein CASSPAGGEYNEQFF. The J gene is TRBJ2-1, the V gene TRBV12-3 or TRBV12-4, with 9 bases that match TRBD2. The CDR3 consists of 15 residues. Trimming cost V 6 bases and J 4 bases; bases outside gene matches: 7.

This clonotype was seen at least ten times. The genes are TRBV5-1 and TRBJ2-3; D remains ambiguous. CDR3 size: 14 residues. Trimming removed 0 bases at V and 2 bases at J, with 7 bases between. The V gene's germline CDR1 is SGHRS and CDR2 YFSETQ. The chain's CDR3 is CASSLVAPTDTQYF. The CDR3 nucleotides read TGCGCCAGCAGCTTGGTGGCCCCCACAGATACGCAGTATTTT.

This clonotype was seen ten or more times. CDR3 bases: TGTGCCAGCAGGCCCTCAGATTTCGAAGCTTTCTTT. This sequence encodes CASRPSDFEAFF. The chain links TRBV28 to TRBJ1-1; D unresolved. The CDR3 length is 12 residues. The germline V gene encodes CDR1 MDHEN and CDR2 SYDVKM. The V gene lost 6 bases and the J gene lost 8 bases, with 13 bases spanning the gap.

The rearrangement joins TRBV29-1 to TRBJ2-7, with TRBD1 as a possible D gene (6 bases). The germline gives CDR1 SQVTM, CDR2 ANQGSEA. V gave up 5 bases and J gave up 3 bases, with 20 bases separating them. This CDR3 has 15 residues. CDR3 bases: TGCAGCGTTCCGGTGGATATTGGGGGCCTCTACGAGCAGTACTTC. Residues: CSVPVDIGGLYEQYF.

V gene TRBV7-9 combines with J gene TRBJ1-1; 8 nucleotides agree with TRBD1. Germline values: CDR1 SEHNR, CDR2 FQNEAQ (reference sequence). With 5 bases clipped from V and 4 bases from J, the junction kept 6 bases outside the gene matches. CDR3 length: 14 residues. CDR3 amino acids: CASSPQGAITEAFF. CDR3 coding DNA: TGTGCCAGCAGCCCGCAGGGGGCTATCACTGAAGCTTTCTTT. The full variable domain, in which reference TRBV7-9 and TRBJ1-1 provide the parts outside the CDR3, is DTGVSQNPRHKITKRGQNVTFRCDPISEHNRLYWYRQTLGQGPEFLTYFQNEAQLEKSRLLSDRFSAERPKGSFSTLEIQRTEQGDSAMYLCASSPQGAITEAFFGQGTRLTVV.

J is TRBJ2-7 and V is TRBV18, with TRBD1 matching over 7 bases. The CDR3 totals 14 residues. Per the germline V gene, CDR1 is KGHSH and CDR2 is LQKENI. With V trimmed by 5 bases and J by 5 bases, 9 bases remained unmatched. Here the CDR3 reads CASSMRQGVHEQYV. As DNA, the CDR3 is TGTGCCAGCTCAATGCGACAGGGAGTACACGAGCAGTACGTC.

This clonotype was seen a few times. The chain employs TRBV7-2 and TRBJ2-1; 8 bases are a match to TRBD2. V trimming: 2 bases; J trimming: 10 bases; junction bases outside the gene matches: 16. CDR3 size: 17 residues. Germline CDR1 is SGHTA and CDR2 is FQGNSA. The CDR3 region has the DNA TGTGCCAGCAGCTTACTGCCTCCCCGGGAGGGCCCAGAGGAGCAGTTCTTC. Residues: CASSLLPPREGPEEQFF.

J is TRBJ2-4 and V is TRBV18, with no clear D. In germline, CDR1 is KGHSH, CDR2 LQKENI. Trimming stripped 4 bases from V and 1 base from J, with 14 bases between. This CDR3 is built from 16 residues. This chain's CDR3 is CASSLGPWWAKNIQYF. DNA of the CDR3: TGTGCCAGCTCACTCGGGCCCTGGTGGGCCAAAAACATTCAGTACTTC.

V gene TRBV28 combines with J gene TRBJ2-3; D remains ambiguous. Germline lookup yields CDR1 MDHEN and CDR2 SYDVKM. The CDR3 is 14 residues long. V was trimmed by 5 bases and J by 6 bases, leaving 15 bases between them. The CDR3 DNA reads as TGTGCCAGCAGTCTGACAAGCGAGAAGGATACGCAGTATTTT. Its translation is CASSLTSEKDTQYF.

This chain links TRBV7-6 with TRBJ2-1; tentative D call: TRBD2 (6 bases). Germline CDR1 is SGHVS and CDR2 is FNYEAQ. There are 14 residues in the CDR3. Trimming removed 2 bases from V and 10 bases from J, with 15 bases in between. As DNA, the CDR3 is TGTGCCAGCAGCTTAAGCCGGGGTACTAGCGAGCAGTTCTTC. This codes for CASSLSRGTSEQFF.

The table lists this clonotype with a few counts. The V gene is TRBV7-2, the J gene TRBJ1-1; no firm D call. Germline CDR1 SGHTA, CDR2 FQGNSA. The CDR3 consists of 14 residues. Trimming stripped 2 bases from V and 1 base from J, with 8 bases between. CDR3 protein: CASSLLGKNTEAFF. The CDR3 DNA sequence: TGTGCCAGCAGCTTATTGGGGAAGAACACTGAAGCTTTCTTT.

This clonotype was found many times. The chain joins TRBV10-3 to TRBJ2-3; a possible D gene is TRBD1 (6 bases). Germline lookup yields CDR1 ENHRY and CDR2 SYGVKD. This CDR3 is 16 amino acids long. V gave up 4 bases and J gave up 1 base, with 15 bases separating them. This CDR3 is CAISGEFAGGTDTQYF. The CDR3 nucleotides read TGTGCCATCAGTGGTGAATTTGCAGGGGGCACAGATACGCAGTATTTT.

This clonotype has more than one count but fewer than ten. The chain uses TRBV29-1 and TRBJ2-5; perhaps TRBD2 as D (6 bases). The CDR3 runs 16 residues. Germline V gives CDR1 SQVTM, CDR2 ANQGSEA. V lost 6 bases to trimming and J lost 4 bases, with 24 bases between them. The chain's CDR3 is CSVRGVGQSLGETQYF. The DNA of the CDR3 is TGCAGCGTCCGCGGGGTAGGCCAGAGTCTGGGAGAGACCCAGTACTTC. The full variable domain, completed using reference TRBV29-1 and TRBJ2-5, is SAVISQKPSRDICQRGTSLTIQCQVDSQVTMMFWYRQQPGQSLTLIATANQGSEATYESGFVIDKFPISRPNLTFSTLTVSNMSPEDSSIYLCSVRGVGQSLGETQYFGPGTRLLVL.

This clonotype was recorded many times. The chain employs TRBV24-1 and TRBJ2-2; D is unresolved. Germline-derived CDR1 and CDR2 are KGHDR and SFDVKD. The germline V and J ends were trimmed by 9 bases and 3 bases, with 4 bases remaining between them. The CDR3 length is 11 residues. Written as DNA, the CDR3 is TGTGCCACCGAACACACCGGGGAGCTGTTTTTT. As protein: CATEHTGELFF.

In its sample, this clonotype was seen many times. J is TRBJ1-5 and V is TRBV12-3 or TRBV12-4, with 9 positions matching TRBD1. CDR3 size: 14 residues. Trimming cost V 10 bases and J 5 bases; bases outside gene matches: 9. CDR3 loop: CATSGTGWDQPQHF. In DNA form, the CDR3 reads TGTGCCACCTCCGGGACAGGGTGGGATCAGCCCCAGCATTTT.

The chain employs TRBV7-2 and TRBJ2-1, with a tentative D call TRBD1 (5 bases). CDR1 and CDR2 (germline): SGHTA, FQGNSA. V was cut by 1 base and J by 10 bases, with 11 bases left in between. This CDR3 has 13 residues. The DNA for the CDR3 is TGTGCCAGCAGCTTAGGTACAGGTCTAGAGCAGTTCTTC. Translated: CASSLGTGLEQFF.

This clonotype has a handful of counts. The chain couples TRBV12-3 or TRBV12-4 to TRBJ2-2, with TRBD2 matching 11 bases. J lost 1 base, V lost 5 bases, and 3 bases had no gene match. This CDR3 contains 16 residues. In DNA, the CDR3 is TGTGCCAGCAGTCCTAGCGGGGGGAAGAACACCGGGGAGCTGTTTTTT. Protein: CASSPSGGKNTGELFF.

At least ten counts were recorded for this clonotype. The chain joins TRBV5-1 to TRBJ2-2; D may be TRBD2 (5 bases). CDR1 is SGHRS and CDR2 is YFSETQ in the germline V gene. V was cut by 4 bases and J by 5 bases, with 18 bases left in between. This CDR3 spans 16 amino acids. In DNA form, the CDR3 reads TGCGCCAGCAGCCTAGCCGGGTGGCGAGGTACCGGGGAGCTGTTTTTT. This gives the protein CASSLAGWRGTGELFF.

The count of this clonotype is one. The chain has TRBV20-1 and TRBJ2-2, with a tentative D call TRBD1 (5 bases). The germline gives CDR1 DFQATT, CDR2 SNEGSKA (reference sequence). The CDR3 contains 13 residues. The V end lost 6 bases, the J end lost 2 bases, and 10 bases lay between the germline ends. CDR3 in amino acids: CSATTANTGELFF. CDR3 in DNA: TGCAGTGCGACGACAGCAAACACCGGGGAGCTGTTTTTT.

This clonotype was counted ten times or more. This chain uses TRBV20-1 with TRBJ2-3, with D perhaps matching TRBD2 (5 bases). This CDR3 contains 12 residues. CDR1 and CDR2 (germline): DFQATT, SNEGSKA (reference sequence). The germline V and J ends were trimmed by 6 bases and 10 bases, with 17 bases remaining between them. The DNA of the CDR3 is TGCAGTGCACGAGGGCCCACAGAATCGCAGTATTTT. Translation: CSARGPTESQYF.

The V gene is TRBV5-5, the J gene TRBJ1-1; tentative D call: TRBD1 (5 bases). Trimming shortened V by 7 bases and J by 0 bases, and 16 bases separated the two germline ends. Looked up from germline, CDR1 is SGHKS and CDR2 is YYEKEE (reference sequence). CDR3 size: 15 residues. In DNA form, the CDR3 reads TGTGCCAGCCTCTTAGGGGATCAATTGAACACTGAAGCTTTCTTT. Translating it yields CASLLGDQLNTEAFF.

This clonotype was recorded at least ten times. The chain couples TRBV5-1 to TRBJ2-1; D is ambiguous. Trimming left V 1 base short and J 4 bases short, with 6 bases between. The CDR3 loop spans 13 amino acids. Germline V gene lookup returns CDR1 SGHRS and CDR2 YFSETQ. In DNA form, the CDR3 reads TGCGCCAGCAGCTTGTCTGTTTACAATGAGCAGTTCTTC. This translates into CASSLSVYNEQFF.

This clonotype was recorded at least ten times. V and J are TRBV20-1 and TRBJ1-2; a possible D gene is TRBD1 (5 bases). V gave up 1 base and J gave up 3 bases, with 12 bases separating them. In germline, CDR1 is DFQATT, CDR2 SNEGSKA (reference sequence). The CDR3 extends over 14 amino acids. This chain's CDR3 is CSARARQTYYGYTF. In DNA form, the CDR3 reads TGCAGTGCTAGAGCCAGACAGACCTACTATGGCTACACCTTC.

This clonotype came up a few times. The chain recombines TRBV3-1 with TRBJ2-7; either TRBD1 or TRBD2 may supply D (5 bases each). CDR1 is LGHDT, CDR2 YNNKEL, per germline (reference sequence). The CDR3 runs 15 residues. The ends were cut back, 3 bases at V and 5 bases at J, with 17 bases in the middle. The CDR3 is CASSHLGQGEDEQYF. The CDR3, as DNA: TGTGCCAGCAGCCACCTCGGGCAGGGAGAGGACGAGCAGTACTTC.